Below, 19 T cell receptor beta chains from the same sample are listed, as sequenced in a study of shared clonotypes between healthy human individuals. The method was immunoSEQ multiplex PCR; TCRdb's version includes in-frame clones alone and lacks a portion of them. The data hold around 2.1 million clones, with about 93% observed a single time. As defined, naive CD8 cells were CD45RO-negative and positively selected for CCR7, with terminally differentiated effector memory CD45RA+ cells excluded. What was sequenced was naive CD8+ T cells from PBMCs. The receptors come from a man between 18 and 29 years old in good health. Some clones in this sample may be carry-over from other donors' samples.

The V and J genes are TRBV5-1 and TRBJ1-4; a possible D gene is TRBD1 (5 bases). V was pared by 4 bases and J by 10 bases, with 11 bases between. This CDR3 comprises 12 residues. Germline CDR1 is SGHRS and CDR2 is YFSETQ. CDR3 residues: CASSPAGGKLFF. The CDR3 bases are TGCGCCAGCAGCCCGGCGGGGGGAAAACTGTTTTTT.

CDR3 sequence reads: CASPGPYTGELFF. As DNA, the CDR3 is TGTGCCAGCCCCGGCCCTTACACCGGGGAGCTGTTTTTT. The V gene is TRBV19, the J gene TRBJ2-2, with unresolved D. The germline gives CDR1 LNHDA, CDR2 SQIVND (reference sequence). Deletions cut 9 bases from V and 3 bases from J, with 11 bases between. This CDR3 region has 13 residues.

The chain employs TRBV6-1 and TRBJ1-4; a weak D match, TRBD1 (5 bases). CDR1 and CDR2 from the germline V gene are MNHNS and SASEGT. The CDR3 is 12 amino acids. Trimming took off 1 base at V and 13 bases at J, with 10 bases between the two ends. CDR3 coding DNA: TGTGCCAGCAGTGAAGGTGGGCAGGGACTGTTTTTT. Residues: CASSEGGQGLFF.

This clone was seen more than once but under ten times. The chain carries TRBV7-9 and TRBJ2-2, with D unresolved. Trimming removed 1 base from V and 6 bases from J, with 9 bases in between. This CDR3 comprises 14 residues. Germline assignment: CDR1 SEHNR and CDR2 FQNEAQ (reference sequence). CDR3 sequence: CASSLVGGSGELFF. The CDR3 nucleotides are TGTGCCAGCAGCTTAGTAGGTGGTTCCGGGGAGCTGTTTTTT.

The sample holds a few counts of this clone. The V and J genes are TRBV20-1 and TRBJ2-1; perhaps TRBD1 as D (5 bases). Germline V gives CDR1 DFQATT, CDR2 SNEGSKA (reference sequence). Trimming removed 6 bases at V and 10 bases at J, with 13 bases between. The CDR3 runs to 11 residues. The CDR3 DNA sequence: TGCAGTGCGCAGCAGGGTCTAGAGCAGTTCTTC. Protein: CSAQQGLEQFF.

V is TRBV28 and J is TRBJ2-5; D ambiguous. This CDR3 has 11 amino acids. Trimming stripped 2 bases from V and 9 bases from J, with 7 bases between. The V gene's germline CDR1 is MDHEN and CDR2 SYDVKM. CDR3 region: CASSLLGPQYF. The CDR3 DNA sequence: TGTGCCAGCAGTTTACTCGGGCCCCAGTACTTC.

The chain has TRBV19 and TRBJ1-1; tentative D call: TRBD1 (6 bases). CDR3 size: 10 residues. The V and J ends lost 7 bases and 8 bases respectively, with 8 bases between them. The germline V gene has CDR1 LNHDA and CDR2 SQIVND (reference sequence). CDR3 region: CASKGGEAFF. The CDR3 DNA is TGTGCCAGTAAGGGGGGGGAAGCTTTCTTT.

The chain uses TRBV30 and TRBJ2-3; a weak D match, TRBD1 (5 bases). Per the germline V gene, CDR1 is GTSNPN and CDR2 is SVGIG (reference sequence). The CDR3 is 13 amino acids. Trimming pared 4 bases from V and 1 base from J, leaving 9 bases between. This CDR3 is CAWNEGGTDTQYF. The CDR3 region has the DNA TGTGCCTGGAACGAAGGGGGCACAGATACGCAGTATTTT. Full variable domain (remainder filled in from reference TRBV30 and TRBJ2-3): SQTIHQWPATLVQPVGSPLSLECTVEGTSNPNLYWYRQAAGRGLQLLFYSVGIGQISSEVPQNLSASRPQDRQFILSSKKLLLSDSGFYLCAWNEGGTDTQYFGPGTRLTVL.

The rearrangement links TRBV27 to TRBJ2-1; D ambiguous. CDR1 is MNHEY and CDR2 is SMNVEV in the germline V gene (reference sequence). The CDR3 is 14 amino acids. V was shortened by 0 bases and J by 3 bases, with 6 bases between the two germline ends. The DNA for the CDR3 is TGTGCCAGCAGTTTATCGATGGACTACAATGAGCAGTTCTTC. It yields the protein CASSLSMDYNEQFF.

This chain uses TRBV10-3 with TRBJ2-7, with 9 positions matching TRBD1. The CDR3 totals 16 residues. Germline V CDR1 and CDR2: ENHRY, SYGVKD. The V segment lost 3 bases and the J segment 3 bases; nucleotides outside the gene matches: 9. The CDR3 region has the DNA TGTGCCATCAGTGACTGGACAGGGGCAGCGGGCTACGAGCAGTACTTC. It is translated as CAISDWTGAAGYEQYF.

The chain employs TRBV2 and TRBJ2-7, with no clear D. V lost 5 bases and J 1 base, leaving 15 bases between the germline ends. The CDR3 runs to 15 residues. Germline assignment: CDR1 SNHLY and CDR2 FYNNEI. The CDR3 spells CASSPGHPMSYEQYF. CDR3 nucleotide sequence: TGTGCCAGCAGTCCGGGCCACCCAATGTCCTACGAGCAGTACTTC. Full variable domain (outside the CDR3, taken from reference TRBV2 and TRBJ2-7): EPEVTQTPSHQVTQMGQEVILRCVPISNHLYFYWYRQILGQKVEFLVSFYNNEISEKSEIFDDQFSVERPDGSNFTLKIRSTKLEDSAMYFCASSPGHPMSYEQYFGPGTRLTVT.

V and J are TRBV6-5 and TRBJ2-6; D ambiguous. Trimming removed 5 bases at V and 0 bases at J, with 5 bases between. Germline lookup yields CDR1 MNHEY and CDR2 SVGAGI. CDR3 length: 14 amino acids. CDR3 DNA: TGTGCCAGCAGTCCCTTCTCTGGGGCCAACGTCCTGACTTTC. Its protein product is CASSPFSGANVLTF.

This chain links TRBV27 with TRBJ2-7, with D uncertain. Germline V gives CDR1 MNHEY, CDR2 SMNVEV (reference sequence). V lost 2 bases to trimming and J lost 3 bases, with 8 bases between them. The CDR3 has 13 residues. CDR3 in DNA: TGTGCCAGCAGTTTAACCCAGGACTACGAGCAGTACTTC. It encodes CASSLTQDYEQYF.

The gene calls are TRBV27 and TRBJ2-7; TRBD1 matches 9 bases. CDR3 size: 13 residues. After removal of 7 bases from V and 7 bases from J, the junction contained 8 bases not matched to a gene. Germline loops: CDR1 MNHEY, CDR2 SMNVEV (reference sequence). The CDR3: CASIGQGPWEQYF. Written as DNA, the CDR3 is TGTGCCAGCATCGGACAGGGGCCTTGGGAGCAGTACTTC.

The V gene is TRBV5-1, the J gene TRBJ2-1; tentative D call: TRBD2 (5 bases). The CDR3 contains 15 residues. The germline V gene encodes CDR1 SGHRS and CDR2 YFSETQ. V lost 0 bases and J lost 4, with 11 bases in between. DNA of the CDR3: TGCGCCAGCAGCTTGGATAGCGTCGGTTACAATGAGCAGTTCTTC. This codes for CASSLDSVGYNEQFF. The full variable domain, its missing parts supplied by reference TRBV5-1 and TRBJ2-1, is KAGVTQTPRYLIKTRGQQVTLSCSPISGHRSVSWYQQTPGQGLQFLFEYFSETQRNKGNFPGRFSGRQFSNSRSEMNVSTLELGDSALYLCASSLDSVGYNEQFFGPGTRLTVL.

J is TRBJ1-1 and V is TRBV5-4; D is unclear. V gave up 4 bases and J gave up 0 bases, with 13 bases separating them. Germline CDR1 and CDR2: SGHNT and YYREEE (reference sequence). This CDR3 is built from 15 residues. CDR3 loop: CASSLYGRMNTEAFF. The DNA of the CDR3 is TGTGCCAGCAGCCTTTACGGGAGAATGAACACTGAAGCTTTCTTT.

The genes are TRBV19 and TRBJ1-2; D not resolved. The CDR3 spans 12 residues. The V gene's germline CDR1 is LNHDA and CDR2 SQIVND (reference sequence). Trimming took 1 base from V and 7 from J, leaving 7 bases between them. The CDR3 sequence: CASSIAGVGYTF. In nucleotides, the CDR3 is TGTGCCAGTAGTATAGCCGGGGTTGGCTACACCTTC.

The chain couples TRBV13 to TRBJ1-1; 7 bases line up with TRBD1. The CDR3 runs to 16 residues. V trimming: 2 bases; J trimming: 10 bases; junction bases outside the gene matches: 16. CDR1 and CDR2 (germline): PRHDT, FYEKMQ (reference sequence). CDR3: CASSLPSDRNIPRAFF. CDR3 nucleotide sequence: TGTGCCAGCAGCTTACCATCGGACAGGAATATACCTCGAGCTTTCTTT.

The chain carries TRBV7-3 and TRBJ2-7; D assignment may be TRBD1 or TRBD2 (5 bases each). This CDR3 is built from 14 residues. V shed 4 bases and J shed 5 bases, with 15 bases lying between them. The V gene's germline CDR1 is SGHTA and CDR2 FQGTGA. This CDR3 reads CASSSFRDGDEQYF. CDR3 DNA sequence: TGTGCCAGCAGCTCCTTCCGGGACGGCGACGAGCAGTACTTC.